This TCR beta chain was profiled in a study of shared clonotypes between healthy human individuals. Overall study: The study used three CD4 naive, three CD4 memory, two CD8 naive and one CD8 memory plate per donor. Study-level results: Generally, estimated richness proved larger in naive subsets than it did in memory subsets.

The CDR3 is 12 residues long. Per the germline V gene, CDR1 is GTSNPN and CDR2 is SVGIG (reference sequence). The V and J ends lost 4 bases and 7 bases, in that order; junction bases with no gene match: 3. Notes on this clone: The antigen is undetermined.

Authors' data handling: Filtering was not the same, since immunoSEQ gave junction-only sequences without quality scores. TCRdb's table, derived via immunoSEQ multiplex PCR, lists solely in-frame clones and lacks some. The DNA was the basis for D and trimming; V, J and clone size are from that table. Among about 1.1 million clones listed, around 77% were seen once. This chain links TRBV30 with TRBJ2-1; 8 bases match TRBD2. Source material: memory CD4+ T cells from PBMCs. As to subset: CD45RA-negative fraction. This sequence was found in a man between 18 and 29 years old in good health. Some clones in this sample may be carry-over from other donors' samples. CDR3 amino acids: CAWNGRVNEQFF. CDR3 in DNA: TGTGCCTGGAACGGGAGGGTTAATGAGCAGTTCTTC.